This is a list of T cell receptor beta chains from one sample in a study of regulatory T cells in long-lasting Graves disease. One entry per CDR3 protein, called by TCRdb with MiXCR from the multiplex PCR reads. Here the sample spans about 560,000 distinct CDR3 sequences, about 15% being singletons. These records were also assigned to another study, of T cells in Graves' hyperthyroidism and ophthalmopathy.

The starting material was peripheral blood mononuclear cells (PBMCs), obtained at new diagnosis, from a patient treated with antithyroid drugs. All receptors come from a man between 18 and 35 years old with Graves disease. Both conserved end residues are part of each CDR3. A D gene is named only where the DNA matches it firmly. Rows give clone size only sometimes, using once, few, many, or a class for an expanded clone.

size: few; D: -; V: TRBV5-1; J: TRBJ1-5; DNA: TGCGCCAGCAGCTTAGATCCCAATCAGCCCCAGCATTTT; CDR3: CASSLDPNQPQHF
size: few; D: TRBD2; V: TRBV3-1; J: TRBJ2-3; DNA: TGTGCCAGCAGCACCCAACTAGCGGTCACAGATACGCAGTATTTT; CDR3: CASSTQLAVTDTQYF
size: many; D: TRBD1; V: TRBV5-1; J: TRBJ2-7; DNA: TGCGCCAGCACTCCGGGACAGGGCTACGAGCAGTACTTC; CDR3: CASTPGQGYEQYF
size: -; D: -; V: TRBV29-1; J: TRBJ2-2; DNA: TGCAGCGTTGAAAGATCGGGGAGCGGGGAGCTGTTTTTT; CDR3: CSVERSGSGELFF
size: many; D: TRBD1; V: TRBV2; J: TRBJ1-6; DNA: TGTGCCAGCAGTGAATATCGACAGGGAGGTTCACCCCTCCACTTT; CDR3: CASSEYRQGGSPLHF
size: -; D: TRBD1; V: TRBV7-9; J: TRBJ1-2; DNA: TGTGCCAGCAGCTCCGGACCTGGACAGGGGTATGTGAACTATGGCTACACCTTC; CDR3: CASSSGPGQGYVNYGYTF
size: few; D: TRBD2; V: TRBV7-8; J: TRBJ2-7; DNA: TGTGCCAGCAGCTTAGGTCCAGCGGGAGGGCCCCATGGTGTCTACGAGCAGTACTTC; CDR3: CASSLGPAGGPHGVYEQYF
size: many; D: TRBD1; V: TRBV27; J: TRBJ1-2; DNA: TGTGCCAGCAGTTCGTCTGCAGGGGGCTCCCGGGGCTACACCTTC; CDR3: CASSSSAGGSRGYTF
size: many; D: -; V: TRBV7-9; J: TRBJ2-7; DNA: TGTGCCAGCAGCTTTCTCAGCGGCTCCTACGAGCAGTACTTC; CDR3: CASSFLSGSYEQYF
size: -; D: TRBD2; V: TRBV5-1; J: TRBJ2-5; DNA: TGCGCCAGCAGCTTGCCTAGCGGGAGGTCGGCGGAGACCCAGTACTTC; CDR3: CASSLPSGRSAETQYF
size: -; D: -; V: TRBV7-9; J: TRBJ1-1; DNA: TGTGCCAGCAGCCTAGAAGAATTGGGGGGAATGAACACTGAAGCTTTCTTT; CDR3: CASSLEELGGMNTEAFF
size: -; D: -; V: TRBV10-3; J: TRBJ2-2; DNA: TGTGCCATCAGTGAGTCGAAGGCGGGACAGCTCGCGAACACCGGGGAGCTGTTTTTT; CDR3: CAISESKAGQLANTGELFF
size: -; D: TRBD2; V: TRBV5-1; J: TRBJ2-5; DNA: TGCGCCAGCAGGCCGGGACTAGCGTTTAGCTCCTACAATGAGCAGTACTTC; CDR3: CASRPGLAFSSYNEQYF
size: few; D: -; V: TRBV20-1; J: TRBJ1-3; DNA: TGCAGTGCTAAAAAAACAGCCTCTGGAAACACCATATATTTT; CDR3: CSAKKTASGNTIYF
size: -; D: -; V: TRBV13; J: TRBJ2-3; DNA: TGTGCCAGCAGCCCGTCCGGGACGGAATACACAGATACGCAGTATTTT; CDR3: CASSPSGTEYTDTQYF
size: many; D: TRBD2; V: TRBV20-1; J: TRBJ2-3; DNA: TGCAGTGCTAGGTCCAGGACTAGGCTACGATTCACAGATACGCAGTATTTT; CDR3: CSARSRTRLRFTDTQYF
size: many; D: -; V: TRBV10-2; J: TRBJ1-4; DNA: TGCGCCAGCAGTGTTGGCCCGAAGGAAAAACTGTTTTTT; CDR3: CASSVGPKEKLFF
size: -; D: -; V: TRBV20-1; J: TRBJ1-2; DNA: TGCAGTGCTAGGGCCGGGGGGGGTTATGGCTACACCTTC; CDR3: CSARAGGGYGYTF
size: many; D: -; V: TRBV30; J: TRBJ1-1; DNA: TGTGCCTGGAGAGATGGGGGCAGGGGCAGGAGGACTGAAGCTTTCTTT; CDR3: CAWRDGGRGRRTEAFF
size: -; D: TRBD2; V: TRBV20-1; J: TRBJ2-1; DNA: TGCAGTGCGAGACCGGGTAGCGGGAATTACAATGAGCAGTTCTTC; CDR3: CSARPGSGNYNEQFF
size: -; D: TRBD1; V: TRBV4-1; J: TRBJ2-3; DNA: TGCGCCAGCAAGGAGACAGGGACGAGCACAGATACGCAGTATTTT; CDR3: CASKETGTSTDTQYF
size: -; D: -; V: TRBV6-1; J: TRBJ1-4; DNA: TGTGCCAGCAGTGACACCTGGGGGCGGCAGGAAAAACTGTTTTTT; CDR3: CASSDTWGRQEKLFF
size: -; D: TRBD1; V: TRBV2; J: TRBJ1-3; DNA: TGTGCCAGCGGGACAGGGATCTTTAGAAGAGGAAACACCATATATTTT; CDR3: CASGTGIFRRGNTIYF
size: -; D: TRBD1; V: TRBV28; J: TRBJ1-2; DNA: TGTGCCAGCAGTAACTCCGGCGGGACAGACTATGGCTACACCTTC; CDR3: CASSNSGGTDYGYTF
size: many; D: TRBD2; V: TRBV12-3/TRBV12-4; J: TRBJ2-2; DNA: TGTGCCAGCAGTGGGACTAGCGGGAGTGCTGCCGGGGAGCTGTTTTTT; CDR3: CASSGTSGSAAGELFF
size: many; D: -; V: TRBV12-3/TRBV12-4; J: TRBJ2-1; DNA: TGTGCCAGCAGTGTACCAGGATTCGGGACGAATGAGCAGTTCTTC; CDR3: CASSVPGFGTNEQFF
size: few; D: TRBD1; V: TRBV3-1; J: TRBJ1-5; DNA: TGTGCCAGCAGCCAAGGGACAGGGCCCGGGGGGCCCCAGCATTTT; CDR3: CASSQGTGPGGPQHF
size: -; D: -; V: TRBV20-1; J: TRBJ2-1; DNA: TGCAGTGCTAGGGCCCAATACAATGAGCAGTTCTTC; CDR3: CSARAQYNEQFF